What follows are 9 T cell receptor beta chains derived from one specimen sequenced in a study of blood T cell repertoires in COVID-19. Data came from immunoSEQ multiplex PCR; TCRdb stores just in-frame clones and leaves some out. The sample shows over 200,000 clones, about nine tenths of them seen only once. The sample comprised peripheral blood. Receptor source: a person under 30 with COVID-19, enrolled during active disease.

The rearrangement joins TRBV24-1 to TRBJ2-3; D ambiguous. This CDR3 contains 13 residues. Trimming took off 3 bases at V and 5 bases at J, with 8 bases between the two ends. CDR1 is KGHDR and CDR2 is SFDVKD in the germline V gene. In DNA form, the CDR3 reads TGTGCCACCAGTGATCTGAAGAGAGATACGCAGTATTTT. Its protein product is CATSDLKRDTQYF.

The rearrangement joins TRBV29-1 to TRBJ2-1; D is possibly TRBD1 (6 bases). This CDR3 spans 14 amino acids. The ends were cut back, 7 bases at V and 1 base at J, with 14 bases in the middle. Looked up from germline, CDR1 is SQVTM and CDR2 is ANQGSEA. CDR3 sequence: CSAPTGTSYNEQFF. The DNA for the CDR3 is TGCAGCGCCCCCACAGGGACGTCCTACAATGAGCAGTTCTTC.

V usage is TRBV3-1 (or the pseudogene TRBV3-2) and J usage is TRBJ1-2; D is perhaps TRBD1 (6 bases). Germline V lookup: CDR1 LGHDT, CDR2 YNNKEL (reference sequence). The CDR3 consists of 15 residues. Trimming stripped 4 bases from V and 0 bases from J, with 12 bases between. The CDR3 reads CASSPIQGANYGYTF. CDR3 coding DNA: TGTGCCAGCAGCCCGATACAGGGAGCTAACTATGGCTACACCTTC.

This sequence joins TRBV5-8 and TRBJ2-2; 7 bases are shared with TRBD1. This CDR3 is 16 amino acids long. Trimming cost V 6 bases and J 5 bases; bases outside gene matches: 13. The germline V gene has CDR1 SGHTS and CDR2 YDEGEE. CDR3 sequence (DNA): TGTGCCAGCACCCTCGGACAGGACCCTGGGACCGGGGAGCTGTTTTTT. Its protein is CASTLGQDPGTGELFF.

The V gene is TRBV2, the J gene TRBJ1-2, with D hard to call. The CDR3 is 16 amino acids. V shed 1 base and J shed 3 bases, with 15 bases lying between them. The germline V gene encodes CDR1 SNHLY and CDR2 FYNNEI. CDR3 bases: TGTGCCAGCAGTGAAGGAGGTCAGTATGCCTACTATGGCTACACCTTC. This codes for CASSEGGQYAYYGYTF.

The V and J genes are TRBV5-5 and TRBJ2-7, with a tentative D call TRBD2 (6 bases). The CDR3 consists of 14 residues. Trimming removed 2 bases from V and 6 bases from J, with 15 bases in between. The germline V gene encodes CDR1 SGHKS and CDR2 YYEKEE (reference sequence). In DNA form, the CDR3 reads TGTGCCAGCAGCTTCCGACTAGTCCCCCCCGAGCAGTACTTC. Translated: CASSFRLVPPEQYF. The full variable domain, completed using reference TRBV5-5 and TRBJ2-7, is DAGVTQSPTHLIKTRGQQVTLRCSPISGHKSVSWYQQVLGQGPQFIFQYYEKEERGRGNFPDRFSARQFPNYSSELNVNALLLGDSALYLCASSFRLVPPEQYFGPGTRLTVT.

This clone was detected once. The chain combines TRBV5-6 with TRBJ1-1, with D perhaps matching TRBD1 (6 bases). The germline V gene encodes CDR1 SGHDT and CDR2 YYEEEE. Between the trimmed V and J ends, which lost 2 bases and 7 bases, there was a span of 12 bases. This CDR3 is built from 13 residues. The CDR3 sequence is CASSFSGVGEAFF. Written as DNA, the CDR3 is TGTGCCAGCAGCTTTTCAGGGGTGGGTGAAGCTTTCTTT.

The chain couples TRBV5-1 to TRBJ2-2; 7 bases map to TRBD1. Looked up from germline, CDR1 is SGHRS and CDR2 is YFSETQ. V trimming: 4 bases; J trimming: 1 base; junction bases outside the gene matches: 4. The CDR3 has 15 amino acids. The CDR3 DNA is TGCGCCAGCAGCACGTGGACAGGGAACACCGGGGAGCTGTTTTTT. Encoded protein: CASSTWTGNTGELFF.

This chain uses TRBV3-1 (or the pseudogene TRBV3-2) with TRBJ2-1; TRBD2 agrees at 9 bases. The CDR3 contains 15 residues. Trimming at V came to 1 base and at J to 10 bases, leaving 8 bases not matched to a gene. In germline, CDR1 is LGHDT, CDR2 YNNKEL (reference sequence). CDR3 residues: CASSQARGLAGEQFF. In DNA form, the CDR3 reads TGTGCCAGCAGCCAAGCCCGGGGACTAGCCGGGGAGCAGTTCTTC.